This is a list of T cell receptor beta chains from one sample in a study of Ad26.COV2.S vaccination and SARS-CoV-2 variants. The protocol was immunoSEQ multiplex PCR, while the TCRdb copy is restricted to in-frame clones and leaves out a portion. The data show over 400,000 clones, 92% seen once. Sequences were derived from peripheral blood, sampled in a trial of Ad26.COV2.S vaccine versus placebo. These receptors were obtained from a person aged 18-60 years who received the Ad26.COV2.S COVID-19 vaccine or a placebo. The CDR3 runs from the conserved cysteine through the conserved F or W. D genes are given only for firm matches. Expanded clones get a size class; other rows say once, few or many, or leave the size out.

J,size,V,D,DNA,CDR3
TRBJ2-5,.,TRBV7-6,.,TGTGCCAGCAGCTTAGGTAGGGCGGATCAACAAGAGACCCAGTACTTC,CASSLGRADQQETQYF
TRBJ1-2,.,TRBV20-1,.,TGCAGTGCTAGTCAGACTAACTATGGCTACACCTTC,CSASQTNYGYTF
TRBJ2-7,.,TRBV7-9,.,TGTGCCAGCAGCTTAGCTACATCCGGGACACACTACTCCTACGAGCAGTACTTC,CASSLATSGTHYSYEQYF
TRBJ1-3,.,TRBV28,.,TGTGCCAGCACCTCCAGGGAGAGGGTCTCTGGAAACACCATATATTTT,CASTSRERVSGNTIYF
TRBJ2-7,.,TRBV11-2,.,TGTGCCAGCAGCTTAGCAGGGGCGAGGCGCGAGCAGTACTTC,CASSLAGARREQYF
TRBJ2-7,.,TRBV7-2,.,TGTGCCAGCAGCCGATCCTACGAGCAGTACTTC,CASSRSYEQYF
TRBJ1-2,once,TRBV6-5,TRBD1,TGTGCCGGCGACAGGGGAGACTATGGCTACACCTTC,CAGDRGDYGYTF
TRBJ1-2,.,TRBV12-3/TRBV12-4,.,TGTGCCAGCAGTTTATGGGGAGGGTATGGCTACACCTTC,CASSLWGGYGYTF
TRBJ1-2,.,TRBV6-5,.,TGTGCCAGCACGCCGGGACTAGGTGTCGCGGGCTACACCTTC,CASTPGLGVAGYTF
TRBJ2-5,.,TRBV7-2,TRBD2,TGTGCCAGCAGCTTTAGCGGGGGGGCCAGGGAGACCCAGTACTTC,CASSFSGGARETQYF
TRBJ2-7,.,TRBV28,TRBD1,TGTGCCAGCAGCTCCTCTGGGACAGGGTTCTCCTACGAGCAGTACTTC,CASSSSGTGFSYEQYF
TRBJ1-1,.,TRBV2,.,TGTGCCACTATGGGTGGACGGATGAACACTGAAGCTTTCTTT,CATMGGRMNTEAFF
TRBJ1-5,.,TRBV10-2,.,TGCGCCAGCAGTCCGATACAGTATAGCAATCAGCCCCAGCATTTT,CASSPIQYSNQPQHF
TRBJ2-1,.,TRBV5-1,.,TGCGCCAGCAGCTTGGACATTCGGGGTTCCTACAATGAGCAGTTCTTC,CASSLDIRGSYNEQFF
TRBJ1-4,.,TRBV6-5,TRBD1,TGTGCCAGCGCTACAGGGGATTGGAGGGAAAAACTGTTTTTT,CASATGDWREKLFF
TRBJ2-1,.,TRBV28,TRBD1,TGTGCCAGCAGTTCCTCCCGACAGGGCTCCTACAATGAGCAGTTCTTC,CASSSSRQGSYNEQFF
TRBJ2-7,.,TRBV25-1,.,TGTGCCTCGACAGAGAACTACGAGCAGTACTTC,CASTENYEQYF
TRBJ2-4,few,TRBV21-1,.,TGTGCCAGCAGCGAAACTCAGGGTGGCAAAAACATTCAGTACTTC,CASSETQGGKNIQYF
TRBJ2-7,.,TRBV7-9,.,TGTGCCAGCAGCTCCTACCGGGACGAGCAGTACTTC,CASSSYRDEQYF
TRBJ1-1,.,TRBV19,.,TGTGCCAGTACCACGACAATGAACACTGAAGCTTTCTTT,CASTTTMNTEAFF
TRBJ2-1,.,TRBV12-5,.,TGTGCTAGTGGTTCTCCCGCGTACATGGAGCAGTTCTTC,CASGSPAYMEQFF
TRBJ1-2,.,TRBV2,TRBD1,TGTGCCAGCACTGGACAGGGTGGAATGGATGGCTACACCTTC,CASTGQGGMDGYTF
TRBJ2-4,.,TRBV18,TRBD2,TGTGCCAGCTCACCCCCGGGACTAGCGGGGGGGCAATCGGGAAACATTCAGTACTTC,CASSPPGLAGGQSGNIQYF
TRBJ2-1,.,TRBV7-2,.,TGTGCCAGCAGCTTAGAAGGGTGGAATGAGCAGTTCTTC,CASSLEGWNEQFF
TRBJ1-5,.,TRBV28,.,TGTGCCAGCAGTTTAGAGAGGAGGGGGAGAAATCAACCCCAGCATTTT,CASSLERRGRNQPQHF
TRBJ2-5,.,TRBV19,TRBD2,TGTGCCAGTAGTACGCAACTCAACGGACTAGCGGGGTTGTACCAAGAGACCCAGTACTTC,CASSTQLNGLAGLYQETQYF
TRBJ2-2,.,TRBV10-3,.,TGTGCCTCAGGGGAAGGGGGACCGGTCGGGGAGCTGTTTTTT,CASGEGGPVGELFF
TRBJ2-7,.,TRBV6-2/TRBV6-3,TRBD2,TGTGCCAGCAGCCTTCGGCGGGGGTACGAGCAGTACTTC,CASSLRRGYEQYF